The 23 T cell receptor beta chains given below trace back to one sample, sequenced in a study of T cell responses to AZD1222 COVID-19 vaccine (dated by TCRdb to about 2021). The meaning of the sample's time point label: about 28 days (+/-7) after the second vaccine dose. The library was produced with the immunoSEQ multiplex PCR assay. Here the immuneACCESS table is served through TCRdb, limited to in-frame sequences with V and J called. Missing clones are a known gap in these copies; in checked studies unresolved V genes cover under half, and the rest lacks a known reason. The sample table records some 120,000 clones; 75% to 85% of these occur just once. The ten top clones hold about 27% of the sample. The sample here was peripheral blood, taken 28 days after the second AZD1222 dose. The receptor set was obtained from an adult who received the AZD1222 COVID-19 vaccine.

In its sample, this clone was seen a few times. This chain joins TRBV9 and TRBJ1-5; the match to TRBD1 covers 7 bases. Germline V CDR1 and CDR2: SGDLS, YYNGEE. After removal of 3 bases from V and 6 bases from J, the junction contained 9 bases not matched to a gene. The CDR3 runs 15 residues. CDR3 sequence: CASSADREVSQPQHF. The CDR3 coding sequence is TGTGCCAGCAGCGCCGACAGGGAAGTGAGTCAGCCCCAGCATTTT.

A single count supports this clone. The chain uses TRBV5-1 and TRBJ2-1; perhaps TRBD2 as D (5 bases). The CDR3 has 15 residues. The germline V gene encodes CDR1 SGHRS and CDR2 YFSETQ. Trimming removed 0 bases at V and 7 bases at J, with 14 bases between. CDR3 in DNA: TGCGCCAGCAGCTTGGTCCCGACTATCAGGAATGAGCAGTTCTTC. Translating it yields CASSLVPTIRNEQFF.

The genes are TRBV7-2 and TRBJ2-7; D remains unclear. The CDR3 covers 15 residues. CDR1 and CDR2 (germline): SGHTA, FQGNSA. Between the trimmed V and J ends, which lost 4 bases and 1 base, there was a span of 14 bases. CDR3 bases: TGTGCCAGCAGCTCGTCGACCGTGGCATCCTACGAGCAGTACTTC. It is translated as CASSSSTVASYEQYF.

This clone was observed once. V usage is TRBV15 and J usage is TRBJ1-1; D remains unclear. Germline V gives CDR1 LNHNV, CDR2 YYDKDF (reference sequence). Trimming shortened V by 4 bases and J by 2 bases, and 8 bases separated the two germline ends. The CDR3 is made up of 13 amino acids. The chain's CDR3 is CATSKHSNTEAFF. DNA for the CDR3: TGTGCCACCAGCAAACACTCTAACACTGAAGCTTTCTTT.

This clone was seen a handful of times. The V call is TRBV27, the J call TRBJ1-2, with TRBD1 identical over 12 bases. V lost 6 bases to trimming and J lost 8 bases; unmatched junction nucleotides: 13. The CDR3 extends over 16 amino acids. Germline V gene sequence: CDR1 MNHEY, CDR2 SMNVEV (reference sequence). The CDR3 bases are TGTGCCAGCAGCTTAAGCCCGGGACAGGGGGCCGCCGGCTACACCTTC. Translation gives CASSLSPGQGAAGYTF.

This clone was found once. The CDR3 loop reads CASTLESAGGRYEQYF. CDR3 sequence (DNA): TGTGCCAGCACCCTAGAGTCAGCGGGGGGGAGGTACGAGCAGTACTTC. The rearrangement joins TRBV7-2 to TRBJ2-7, with 10 positions matching TRBD2. CDR3 length: 16 amino acids. Germline lookup yields CDR1 SGHTA and CDR2 FQGNSA. With V trimmed by 7 bases and J by 4 bases, 13 bases remained unmatched.

The gene calls are TRBV28 and TRBJ1-1, with D uncertain. The CDR3 has 19 amino acids. V dropped 7 bases and J dropped 0 bases, with 27 bases sitting between them. CDR1 and CDR2 from the germline V gene are MDHEN and SYDVKM. Here the CDR3 DNA reads TGTGCCAGCACCCTAGGGCAAGGGCAAACGAGGGCCTTGAACACTGAAGCTTTCTTT. Its protein product is CASTLGQGQTRALNTEAFF.

V and J are TRBV3-1 (or the pseudogene TRBV3-2) and TRBJ1-1, with D tentatively TRBD1 (5 bases). The V and J ends lost 3 bases and 1 base respectively, with 12 bases between them. The CDR3 is made up of 15 amino acids. The germline V gene has CDR1 LGHDT and CDR2 YNNKEL (reference sequence). CDR3 in DNA: TGTGCCAGCAGCCAGGCGGGGACGCCGAACACTGAAGCTTTCTTT. It yields the protein CASSQAGTPNTEAFF.

In this sample, this clone turned up many times. The chain recombines TRBV6-4 with TRBJ2-3; 13 nucleotides match TRBD2. This CDR3 has 16 residues. Losses at the gene ends were 0 bases for V and 4 bases for J; bases not matched to a gene: 1. Germline loops: CDR1 MRHNA, CDR2 SNTAGT. This chain's CDR3 is CASSDSTSGGADTQYF. CDR3 sequence (DNA): TGTGCCAGCAGTGACTCTACTAGCGGGGGGGCAGATACGCAGTATTTT.

V gene TRBV28 combines with J gene TRBJ1-4; tentatively, D is TRBD1 (5 bases). CDR1 MDHEN and CDR2 SYDVKM come from the germline V gene. V was pared by 6 bases and J by 11 bases, with 13 bases between. The CDR3 extends over 12 amino acids. The CDR3 sequence: CASRDRLRKLFF. In DNA, the CDR3 is TGTGCCAGCAGAGACAGACTGAGGAAACTGTTTTTT.

The rearrangement joins TRBV9 to TRBJ2-1; 15 positions match TRBD2. The CDR3 is made up of 15 amino acids. Germline CDR1 and CDR2: SGDLS and YYNGEE. V dropped 3 bases and J dropped 10; count of bases not matched to a gene: 5. The CDR3 DNA is TGTGCCAGCAGCGCCTCCGGGACTAGCGGGAGGGAGCAGTTCTTC. Its protein is CASSASGTSGREQFF.

The V gene is TRBV7-3, the J gene TRBJ2-7; tentative D call: TRBD1 (6 bases). Germline V gene lookup returns CDR1 SGHTA and CDR2 FQGTGA. This CDR3 is built from 12 residues. V lost 4 bases and J 7 bases, leaving 11 bases between the germline ends. The CDR3 DNA reads TGTGCCAGCAGCTCAAGTCAGGGGGAGCAGTACTTC. Translating it yields CASSSSQGEQYF.

This sequence joins TRBV11-1 and TRBJ1-1, with D unclear. V gave up 5 bases and J gave up 1 base, with 14 bases separating them. The germline V gene has CDR1 SGHAT and CDR2 FQDESV (reference sequence). The CDR3 sequence is 15 residues long. CDR3 in DNA: TGTGCCAGCAGCCACCTAGAGACCTGGAACACTGAAGCTTTCTTT. Translated: CASSHLETWNTEAFF.

DNA for the CDR3: TGTGCCAGCAGTCCTTACCCTGCAGCCATGAACACTGAAGCTTTCTTT. Translated: CASSPYPAAMNTEAFF. The chain combines TRBV28 with TRBJ1-1, with D hard to call. The CDR3 is 16 residues long. The germline V gene has CDR1 MDHEN and CDR2 SYDVKM. V lost 5 bases, J lost 0 bases, and 16 bases lay in between.

This sequence joins TRBV6-2 or TRBV6-3 and TRBJ2-3; unclear D gene. In germline, CDR1 is MNHEY, CDR2 SVGEGT. This CDR3 is built from 12 residues. Trimming took 2 bases from V and 5 from J, leaving 5 bases between them. The CDR3 region has the DNA TGTGCCAGCAGTTACGTGGGAGATACGCAGTATTTT. It is translated as CASSYVGDTQYF.

This sequence joins TRBV7-2 and TRBJ2-5, with D possibly matching TRBD1 (6 bases). The CDR3 is made up of 14 amino acids. Trimming stripped 4 bases from V and 2 bases from J, with 11 bases between. The germline V gene has CDR1 SGHTA and CDR2 FQGNSA. The CDR3 sequence is CASSYRTAQETQYF. The DNA for the CDR3 is TGTGCCAGCAGCTACCGGACAGCACAAGAGACCCAGTACTTC. The variable domain in full, with the rest retrieved from reference TRBV7-2 and TRBJ2-5, is GAGVSQSPSNKVTEKGKDVELRCDPISGHTALYWYRQSLGQGLEFLIYFQGNSAPDKSGLPSDRFSAERTGGSVSTLTIQRTQQEDSAVYLCASSYRTAQETQYFGPGTRLLVL.

The rearrangement joins TRBV4-3 to TRBJ1-6; D uncertain. The CDR3 is made up of 18 amino acids. V shed 0 bases and J shed 5 bases, with 17 bases lying between them. Germline-derived CDR1 and CDR2 are LGHNA and YSLEER. CDR3 protein: CASSQEMSGLGNNSPLHF. The CDR3 DNA sequence: TGCGCCAGCAGCCAAGAAATGAGCGGGTTGGGGAATAATTCACCCCTCCACTTT.

The count of this clone is one. This sequence joins TRBV2 and TRBJ2-1; TRBD2 is a possible D gene (7 bases). The CDR3 is 14 residues long. V was clipped by 7 bases and J by 4 bases, with 14 bases between them. Germline V gives CDR1 SNHLY, CDR2 FYNNEI. The chain's CDR3 is CASILRGTYNEQFF. The CDR3 DNA follows: TGTGCCAGCATTTTGCGGGGGACATACAATGAGCAGTTCTTC.

This clone was seen only once. The V gene is TRBV28, the J gene TRBJ2-1; 8 bases fit TRBD2. V lost 6 bases and J lost 3; bases outside the gene matches: 7. This CDR3 has 15 amino acids. Germline V gives CDR1 MDHEN, CDR2 SYDVKM. The CDR3 here is CASRSPGGGYNEQFF. CDR3 DNA sequence: TGTGCCAGCAGATCCCCGGGAGGGGGCTACAATGAGCAGTTCTTC.

In this sample, this clone turned up a few times. The J gene is TRBJ1-1, the V gene TRBV12-3 or TRBV12-4; D perhaps matches TRBD1 (5 bases). Trimming removed 3 bases from V and 8 bases from J, with 10 bases in between. This CDR3 comprises 12 residues. This chain's CDR3 is CASSFLGREAFF. For the CDR3, the DNA is TGTGCCAGCAGTTTTCTGGGGCGAGAAGCTTTCTTT.

The V and J genes are TRBV28 and TRBJ2-1, with D tentatively TRBD1 or TRBD2 (5 bases each). Germline CDR1 MDHEN, CDR2 SYDVKM. CDR3 length: 11 amino acids. V lost 10 bases and J lost 10, with 14 bases in between. CDR3 region: CATKGRDEQFF. Here the CDR3 DNA reads TGTGCCACAAAGGGTAGGGACGAGCAGTTCTTC.

This chain links TRBV24-1 with TRBJ2-1, with 9 nucleotides matching TRBD2. Trimming cost V 0 bases and J 5 bases; bases outside gene matches: 7. CDR3 length equals 17 residues. CDR1 is KGHDR, CDR2 SFDVKD, per germline. CDR3 sequence reads: CATSDLRGGGADNEQFF. The CDR3 DNA follows: TGTGCCACCAGTGATTTGCGGGGCGGGGGGGCTGACAATGAGCAGTTCTTC.

This chain joins TRBV19 and TRBJ1-2, with D perhaps TRBD1 (5 bases). The CDR3 contains 15 residues. CDR1 LNHDA and CDR2 SQIVND come from the germline V gene (reference sequence). V was pared by 3 bases and J by 4 bases, with 15 bases between. CDR3 in amino acids: CASSIRGREGYGYTF. CDR3 nucleotides: TGTGCCAGTAGTATCCGGGGCAGGGAAGGCTATGGCTACACCTTC. Drawing the rest from reference TRBV19 and TRBJ1-2, the complete variable domain is DGGITQSPKYLFRKEGQNVTLSCEQNLNHDAMYWYRQDPGQGLRLIYYSQIVNDFQKGDIAEGYSVSREKKESFPLTVTSAQKNPTAFYLCASSIRGREGYGYTFGSGTRLTVV.